Following are 7 T cell receptor beta chains from one sample sequenced in a study of graft-versus-host responses after intestinal transplantation. Measured with immunoSEQ multiplex PCR; TCRdb has only the in-frame clones, and not every one. The data contain about 82,000 clones, around 93% of them singletons. No antigen is known for these receptors. Here the sequenced sample was unstimulated CD4+ T cells sorted from spleen or lymph node cells, taken before transplant. The receptor source for this set is a human donor who was the organ donor for an intestinal transplant.

The chain joins TRBV28 to TRBJ2-3; 8 bases fit TRBD2. J gave up 6 bases and V 5 bases, and 10 bases lay outside the gene matches. The CDR3 has 15 amino acids. Germline CDR1 is MDHEN and CDR2 is SYDVKM. The CDR3 reads CASSKWVAGTDTQYF. CDR3 coding DNA: TGTGCCAGCAGTAAGTGGGTAGCGGGGACTGATACGCAGTATTTT.

The chain employs TRBV9 and TRBJ2-1; 8 nucleotides line up with TRBD2. The V and J ends lost 4 bases and 0 bases, in that order; junction bases with no gene match: 3. This CDR3 region has 15 residues. Germline loops: CDR1 SGDLS, CDR2 YYNGEE. The CDR3 coding sequence is TGTGCCAGCAGCCATAGCGGGGTCTCCTACAATGAGCAGTTCTTC. Its protein is CASSHSGVSYNEQFF.

This clone showed up just a few times. V usage is TRBV6-5 and J usage is TRBJ1-5, with D tentatively TRBD1 (6 bases). This CDR3 region has 14 residues. Germline loops: CDR1 MNHEY, CDR2 SVGAGI. V was clipped by 5 bases and J by 6 bases, with 14 bases between them. DNA for the CDR3: TGTGCCAGCAGTGAATACAGGGAAGGTCAGCCCCAGCATTTT. This encodes CASSEYREGQPQHF.

The genes are TRBV28 and TRBJ2-3; 10 positions match TRBD2. The CDR3 is 16 amino acids. J was trimmed by 0 bases and V by 6 bases; bases with no gene match: 6. Looked up from germline, CDR1 is MDHEN and CDR2 is SYDVKM. CDR3 DNA: TGTGCCAGCAGGTACCAACTAGCGGGGAGCACAGATACGCAGTATTTT. Protein: CASRYQLAGSTDTQYF.

The DNA of the CDR3 is TGCGCCAGCAGCCAAGATCTTCTAGGATTAAGGACACCGGGACAGTATAATTCACCCCTCCACTTT. It yields the protein CASSQDLLGLRTPGQYNSPLHF. The rearrangement joins TRBV4-1 to TRBJ1-6, with 7 bases that match TRBD1. V lost 0 bases to trimming and J lost 4 bases; unmatched junction nucleotides: 21. The germline gives CDR1 MGHRA, CDR2 YSYEKL. The CDR3 covers 22 residues.

This rearrangement joins TRBV15 to TRBJ1-1; D unresolved. The V gene lost 1 base and the J gene lost 6 bases, with 6 bases spanning the gap. Germline values: CDR1 LNHNV, CDR2 YYDKDF (reference sequence). This CDR3 is built from 12 residues. CDR3 coding DNA: TGTGCCACCAGCAGAGGCGGTTCTGAAGCTTTCTTT. Translated, it gives CATSRGGSEAFF.

J is TRBJ2-3 and V is TRBV25-1; 8 bases align to TRBD1. Germline V gene lookup returns CDR1 MGHDK and CDR2 SYGVNS. V trimming: 7 bases; J trimming: 4 bases; junction bases outside the gene matches: 10. CDR3 length: 15 amino acids. In DNA, the CDR3 is TGTGCCAGCACCCCCAGGACAGGGTTGTCAGATACGCAGTATTTT. This codes for CASTPRTGLSDTQYF.